This TCR beta chain was recovered during a study of cytomegalovirus exposure and HLA in healthy donors. Germline V gene sequence: CDR1 MGHRA, CDR2 YSYEKL. The CDR3 totals 16 residues. The V and J ends lost 4 bases and 5 bases, in that order; junction bases with no gene match: 9. Findings and caveats of the study: One variant, a missense change in DCLRE1C, was linked in a later analysis to TCR beta V- and J-gene trimming. An ancestry cluster, one associated with Asian ancestry, reportedly showed fewer N-insertions than the approximately 670-donor mean in a later analysis. Rarity characterized most TCR sequences, yet some public TCRs appeared in many donors.

Primers included in the PCR were 60 Vbeta and 13 Jbeta primers. The repertoire was sequenced with immunoSEQ multiplex PCR; TCRdb's copy has only in-frame clones and lacks some. Of roughly 110,000 clones in the sample, less than 80% were seen once. As for this clone: Its matching antigen is unknown.

The chain couples TRBV4-1 to TRBJ2-5; 11 bases fit TRBD1. Specimen: PBMCs. This sequence originates from a man in his thirties or forties in good health and CMV-seronegative. The CDR3 DNA reads as TGCGCCAGCAGCCCCGGAGGACAGGGGGCAGCGGAGACCCAGTACTTC. It is translated as CASSPGGQGAAETQYF.